Listed here is a single T cell receptor (beta chain). Its antigen is not yet known. Per-base qualities were not stored, and no clone one base away is much larger. Read against the paper, the sample's treatment or condition label means: in vitro stimulation with specific CMV peptide epitopes to enrich CMV-specific T cells. Deletion took 3 bases off V and 3 bases off J, with a span of 20 bases between the germline ends. The CDR3 sequence holds 16 residues, the cysteine and phenylalanine included. Only CDR3 DNA is held: 48 bases, read in frame from base 1. The germline V gene (reference sequence) gives CDR1 as GTSNPN and CDR2 as SVGIG. The data derive from a study of T cell repertoires in cytomegalovirus infection (dated by TCRdb to the late 2010s). Concerning the study at large: Alongside well-studied HLA-B-restricted epitopes, the peptide stimulations were aimed at recently identified HLA-C-restricted CMV epitopes, whose presentation resists viral immunomodulation. The HLA type of each donor mattered for the analysis, because public TCR beta signatures pointed to carriage of CMV infection along with the matching HLA type. Beyond this particular receptor, the publication reports: In the ex vivo response, HLA-C-restricted CMV-specific TCR beta clonotypes were dominant, and in two of eight donors the single most frequent clonotype came from this HLA-C-restricted group. In both this cohort and an independent cohort of 350 or so donors, the cumulative frequency of public TCR beta family members distinguished carriers of CMV infection plus the relevant HLA type.

The run used an Illumina HiSeq 1500. TCRdb passed the public sequencing reads through fastp at Q25 and MiXCR, retaining productive beta sequences. A single entry per CDR3 protein holds the most common genes and DNA from its merged rows. This sample has about 500,000 distinct CDR3 sequences in its table, and about 33% of those were observed once. Roughly 16% of the sample comes from the top ten. The specimen comprised cultured PBMCs, sampled from culture after CMV antigen stimulation. The receptor's source is a human donor in good health (CMV status not recorded). Some clones in this sample may be carry-over from other donors' samples. Recombination linked TRBV30 to TRBJ1-2; the D gene cannot be resolved reliably. The CDR3 has the sequence CAWSSSGVRHDYGYTF. The nucleotide sequence is given as TGTGCCTGGAGCTCGAGTGGGGTGCGACATGACTATGGCTACACCTTC.